In its sample, the clone carrying this T cell receptor beta chain was seen a few times. Per the germline V gene, CDR1 is SGHTA and CDR2 is FQGTGA. Germline trimming cut 6 bases from V and 0 bases from J; bases unmatched to any gene: 4. This CDR3 comprises 14 residues. The sample originates from a study of blood T cell repertoires in COVID-19. Looking at the study overall: Samples came from the United States, Italy and Spain, spanning acute and convalescent COVID-19. In each case, the material was cDNA or gDNA derived from T cells, B-cell-depleted T cells, or PBMCs.

Under the authors' procedure: Scientists estimated how many nucleated cells there were by amplifying reference gene primers. Generated by immunoSEQ multiplex PCR, the TCRdb table keeps only in-frame clones and is missing some. D and trimming come from the DNA, and the V and J calls and clone size come from that table. The sample lists 150,000 to 200,000 clones, 82% seen once, with around 8% in the top ten. Seattle-derived patients entered the study during active infection and were followed longitudinally. This chain joins TRBV7-3 and TRBJ1-1; TRBD1 matches 7 bases. The TCR originated in a woman in her sixties or seventies with COVID-19, enrolled during active disease. Sequencing used peripheral blood. DNA of the CDR3: TGTGCCAGCAGTCTAGACAGGGTGAACACTGAAGCTTTCTTT. Amino acid sequence: CASSLDRVNTEAFF.